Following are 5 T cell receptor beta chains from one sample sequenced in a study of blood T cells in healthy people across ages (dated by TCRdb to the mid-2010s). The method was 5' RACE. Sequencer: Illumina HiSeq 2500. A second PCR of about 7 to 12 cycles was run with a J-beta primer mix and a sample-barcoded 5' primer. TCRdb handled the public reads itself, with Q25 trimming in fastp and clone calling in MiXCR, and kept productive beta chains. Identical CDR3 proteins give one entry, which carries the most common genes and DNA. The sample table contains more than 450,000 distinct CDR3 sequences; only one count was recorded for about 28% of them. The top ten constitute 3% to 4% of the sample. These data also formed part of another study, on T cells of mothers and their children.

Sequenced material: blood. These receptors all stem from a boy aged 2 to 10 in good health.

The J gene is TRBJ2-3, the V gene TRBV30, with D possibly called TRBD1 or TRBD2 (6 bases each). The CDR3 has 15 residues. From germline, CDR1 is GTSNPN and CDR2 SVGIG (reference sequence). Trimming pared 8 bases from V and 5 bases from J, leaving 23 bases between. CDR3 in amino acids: CAGEVAGTREDTQYF. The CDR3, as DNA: TGTGCCGGGGAAGTGGCGGGGACACGTGAAGATACGCAGTATTTT. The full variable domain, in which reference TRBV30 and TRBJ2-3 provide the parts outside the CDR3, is SQTIHQWPATLVQPVGSPLSLECTVEGTSNPNLYWYRQAAGRGLQLLFYSVGIGQISSEVPQNLSASRPQDRQFILSSKKLLLSDSGFYLCAGEVAGTREDTQYFGPGTRLTVL.

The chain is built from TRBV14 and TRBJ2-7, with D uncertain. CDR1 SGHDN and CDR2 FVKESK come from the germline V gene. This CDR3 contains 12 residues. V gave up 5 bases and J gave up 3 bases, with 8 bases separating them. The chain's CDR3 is CASSDKFYEQYF. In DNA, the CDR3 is TGTGCCAGCAGCGACAAGTTCTACGAGCAGTACTTC.

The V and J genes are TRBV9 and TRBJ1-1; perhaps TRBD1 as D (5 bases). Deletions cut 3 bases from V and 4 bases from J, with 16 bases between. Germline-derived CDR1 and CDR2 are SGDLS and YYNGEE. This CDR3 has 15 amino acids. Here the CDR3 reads CASSEGPTRGTEAFF. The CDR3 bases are TGTGCCAGCAGCGAGGGGCCGACGAGAGGCACTGAAGCTTTCTTT.

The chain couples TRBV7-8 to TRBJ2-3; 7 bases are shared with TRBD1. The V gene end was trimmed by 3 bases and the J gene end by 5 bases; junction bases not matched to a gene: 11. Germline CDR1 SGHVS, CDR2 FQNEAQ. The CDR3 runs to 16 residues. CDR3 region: CASSFFRQGNQDTQYF. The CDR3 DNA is TGTGCCAGCAGCTTTTTTAGACAGGGTAATCAAGATACGCAGTATTTT.

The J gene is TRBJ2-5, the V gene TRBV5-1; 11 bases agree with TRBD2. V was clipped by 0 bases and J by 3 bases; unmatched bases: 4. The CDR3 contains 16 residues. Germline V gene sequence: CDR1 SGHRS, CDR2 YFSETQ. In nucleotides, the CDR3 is TGCGCCAGCAGCTTGGTGATTAGCGGGAGGGAAGAGACCCAGTACTTC. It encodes CASSLVISGREETQYF.